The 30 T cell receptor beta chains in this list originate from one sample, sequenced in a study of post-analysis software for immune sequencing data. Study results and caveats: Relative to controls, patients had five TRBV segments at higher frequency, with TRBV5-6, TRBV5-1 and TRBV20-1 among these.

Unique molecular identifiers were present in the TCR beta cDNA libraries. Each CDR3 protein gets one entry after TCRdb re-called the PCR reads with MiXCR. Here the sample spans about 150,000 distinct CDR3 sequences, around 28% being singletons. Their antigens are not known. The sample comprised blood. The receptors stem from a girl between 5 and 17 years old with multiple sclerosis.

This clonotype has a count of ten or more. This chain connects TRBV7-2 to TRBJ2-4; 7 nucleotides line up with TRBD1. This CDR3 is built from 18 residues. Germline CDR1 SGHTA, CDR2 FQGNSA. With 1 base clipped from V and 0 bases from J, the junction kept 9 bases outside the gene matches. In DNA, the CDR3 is TGTGCCAGCAGCTTAGGGGACAGATCCTTACTAGCCAAAAACATTCAGTACTTC. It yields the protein CASSLGDRSLLAKNIQYF.

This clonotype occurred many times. CDR3: CASSYSPGLADLYEQYF. CDR3 nucleotides: TGTGCCAGCAGTTACTCCCCCGGACTAGCGGATCTTTACGAGCAGTACTTC. The V call is TRBV6-5, the J call TRBJ2-7; 10 positions agree with TRBD2. With V trimmed by 0 bases and J by 4 bases, 9 bases remained unmatched. Germline values: CDR1 MNHEY, CDR2 SVGAGI. The CDR3 is made up of 17 amino acids.

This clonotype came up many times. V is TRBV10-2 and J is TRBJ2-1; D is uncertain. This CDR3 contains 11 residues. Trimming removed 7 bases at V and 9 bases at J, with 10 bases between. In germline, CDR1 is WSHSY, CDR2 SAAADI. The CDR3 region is CASMVTGEQFF. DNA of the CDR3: TGCGCCAGCATGGTGACGGGTGAGCAGTTCTTC.

The DNA of the CDR3 is TGTGCCAGCAGCTTAGGAGCCCGGAGGGCCGGGGAGCTGTTTTTT. This sequence encodes CASSLGARRAGELFF. The chain joins TRBV11-2 to TRBJ2-2; tentatively, D is TRBD2 (6 bases). Trimming cost V 1 base and J 6 bases, with 12 bases left between them. This CDR3 has 15 residues. Germline V gene data show CDR1 as SGHAT and CDR2 as FQNNGV. The full variable domain, its missing parts supplied by reference TRBV11-2 and TRBJ2-2, is EAGVAQSPRYKIIEKRQSVAFWCNPISGHATLYWYQQILGQGPKLLIQFQNNGVVDDSQLPKDRFSAERLKGVDSTLKIQPAKLEDSAVYLCASSLGARRAGELFFGEGSRLTVL.

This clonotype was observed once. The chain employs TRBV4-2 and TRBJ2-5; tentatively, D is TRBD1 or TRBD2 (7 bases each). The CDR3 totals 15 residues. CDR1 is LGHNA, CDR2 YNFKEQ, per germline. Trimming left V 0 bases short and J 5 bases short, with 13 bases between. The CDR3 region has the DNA TGTGCCAGCAGCCAAGATACAGGGGAGGGGGAGACCCAGTACTTC. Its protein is CASSQDTGEGETQYF.

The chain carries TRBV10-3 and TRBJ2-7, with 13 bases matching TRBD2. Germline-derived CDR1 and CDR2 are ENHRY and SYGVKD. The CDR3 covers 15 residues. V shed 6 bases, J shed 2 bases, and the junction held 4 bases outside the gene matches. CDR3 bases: TGTGCCATCAGGGGGGGGACTAGCGGGACCTACGAGCAGTACTTC. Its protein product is CAIRGGTSGTYEQYF.

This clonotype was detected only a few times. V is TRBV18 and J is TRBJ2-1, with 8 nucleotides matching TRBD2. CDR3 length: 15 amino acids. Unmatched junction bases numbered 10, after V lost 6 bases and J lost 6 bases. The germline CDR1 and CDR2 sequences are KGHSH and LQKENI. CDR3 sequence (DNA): TGTGCCAGCTCCCCTCCGGGAGGGCCGACCAATGAGCAGTTCTTC. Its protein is CASSPPGGPTNEQFF. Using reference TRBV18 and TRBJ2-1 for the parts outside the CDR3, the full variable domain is NAGVMQNPRHLVRRRGQEARLRCSPMKGHSHVYWYRQLPEEGLKFMVYLQKENIIDESGMPKERFSAEFPKEGPSILRIQQVVRGDSAAYFCASSPPGGPTNEQFFGPGTRLTVL.

The CDR3 DNA reads TGTGCCAGCAGCCAATCAGCACCCATTTTACGGGGGAGGTATGGCTACACCTTC. Translation: CASSQSAPILRGRYGYTF. This chain links TRBV14 with TRBJ1-2; the D gene is possibly TRBD1 (5 bases). This CDR3 is 18 amino acids long. Trimming left V 2 bases short and J 5 bases short, with 24 bases between. The germline V gene has CDR1 SGHDN and CDR2 FVKESK.

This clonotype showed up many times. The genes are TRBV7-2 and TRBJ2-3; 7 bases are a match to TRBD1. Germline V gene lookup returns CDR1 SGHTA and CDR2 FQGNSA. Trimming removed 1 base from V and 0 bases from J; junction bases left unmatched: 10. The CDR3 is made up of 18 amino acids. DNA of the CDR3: TGTGCCAGCAGCTTAGGTTCGGTGACAGGGCTAAGCACAGATACGCAGTATTTT. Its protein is CASSLGSVTGLSTDTQYF.

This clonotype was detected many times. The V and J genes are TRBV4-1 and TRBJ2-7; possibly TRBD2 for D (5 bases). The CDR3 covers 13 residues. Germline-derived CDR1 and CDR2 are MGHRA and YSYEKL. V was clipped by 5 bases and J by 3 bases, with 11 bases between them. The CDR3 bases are TGCGCCAGCAGCGGATTAACTAGCTACGAGCAGTACTTC. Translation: CASSGLTSYEQYF.

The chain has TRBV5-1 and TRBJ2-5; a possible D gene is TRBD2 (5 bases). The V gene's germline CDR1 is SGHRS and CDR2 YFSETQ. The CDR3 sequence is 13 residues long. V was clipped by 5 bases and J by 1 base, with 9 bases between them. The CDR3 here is CASRTAAQETQYF. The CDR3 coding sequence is TGCGCCAGCAGAACAGCGGCCCAAGAGACCCAGTACTTC.

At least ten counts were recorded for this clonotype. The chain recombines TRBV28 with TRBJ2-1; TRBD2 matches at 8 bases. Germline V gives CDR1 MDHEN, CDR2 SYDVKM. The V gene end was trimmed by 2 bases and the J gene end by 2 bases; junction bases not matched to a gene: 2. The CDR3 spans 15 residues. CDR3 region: CASSLRGGAYNEQFF. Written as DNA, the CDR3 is TGTGCCAGCAGTTTACGGGGGGGCGCCTACAATGAGCAGTTCTTC.

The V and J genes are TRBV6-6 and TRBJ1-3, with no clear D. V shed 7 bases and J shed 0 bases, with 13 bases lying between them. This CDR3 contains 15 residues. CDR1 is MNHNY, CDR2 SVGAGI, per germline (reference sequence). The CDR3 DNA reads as TGTGCCAGCACCGCTTTGCCCGGCTCTGGAAACACCATATATTTT. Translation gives CASTALPGSGNTIYF.

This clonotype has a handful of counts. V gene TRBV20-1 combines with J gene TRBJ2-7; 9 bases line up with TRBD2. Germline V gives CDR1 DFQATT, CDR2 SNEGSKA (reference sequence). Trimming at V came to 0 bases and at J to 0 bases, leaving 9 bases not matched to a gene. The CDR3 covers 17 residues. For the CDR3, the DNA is TGCAGTGCTAGAGATCTGAAAAGACTAGCGGTCTCCTACGAGCAGTACTTC. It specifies CSARDLKRLAVSYEQYF.

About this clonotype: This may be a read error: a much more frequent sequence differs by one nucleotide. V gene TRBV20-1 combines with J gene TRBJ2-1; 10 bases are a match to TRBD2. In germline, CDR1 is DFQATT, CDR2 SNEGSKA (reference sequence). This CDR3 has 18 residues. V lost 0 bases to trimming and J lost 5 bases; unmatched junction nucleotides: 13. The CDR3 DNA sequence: TGCAGTGCTAGAGATACTCCCTTTAGCGGGAGGTCCGACAATGAGCAGTTCTTC. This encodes CSARDTPFSGRSDNEQFF.

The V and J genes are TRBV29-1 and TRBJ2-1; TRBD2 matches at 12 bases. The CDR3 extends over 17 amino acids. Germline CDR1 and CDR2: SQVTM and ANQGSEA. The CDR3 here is CNALLWTSGTRNNEQFF. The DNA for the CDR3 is TGCAACGCCCTGCTTTGGACTAGCGGGACGCGCAACAATGAGCAGTTCTTC.

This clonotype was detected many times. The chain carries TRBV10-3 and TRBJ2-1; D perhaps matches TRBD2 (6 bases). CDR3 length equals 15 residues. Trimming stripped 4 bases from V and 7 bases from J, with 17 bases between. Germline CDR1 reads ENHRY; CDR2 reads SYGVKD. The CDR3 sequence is CAISGTRDSRNEQFF. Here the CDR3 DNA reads TGTGCCATCAGTGGGACCCGGGACTCTAGGAATGAGCAGTTCTTC.

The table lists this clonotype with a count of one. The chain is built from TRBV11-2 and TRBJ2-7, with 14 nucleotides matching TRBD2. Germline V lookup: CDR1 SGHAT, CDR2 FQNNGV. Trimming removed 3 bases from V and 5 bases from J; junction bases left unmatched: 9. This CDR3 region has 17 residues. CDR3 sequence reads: CASSLRRLAGGLHEQYF. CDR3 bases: TGTGCCAGCAGCTTGAGGAGACTAGCGGGAGGGCTCCACGAGCAGTACTTC.

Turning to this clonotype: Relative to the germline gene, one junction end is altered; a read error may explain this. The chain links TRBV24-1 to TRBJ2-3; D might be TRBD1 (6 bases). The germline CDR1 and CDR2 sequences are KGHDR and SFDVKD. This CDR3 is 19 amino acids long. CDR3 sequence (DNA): TGTGCCTCCAGTGACCTTGATCCCGGGGACACCCTCTTCACAGATATGCAGTATTTT. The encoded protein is CASSDLDPGDTLFTDMQYF.

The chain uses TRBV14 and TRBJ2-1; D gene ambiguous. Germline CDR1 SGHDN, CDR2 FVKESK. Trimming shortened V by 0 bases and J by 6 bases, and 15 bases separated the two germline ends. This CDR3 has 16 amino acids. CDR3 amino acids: CASSQEPKQYFNEQFF. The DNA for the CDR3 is TGTGCCAGCAGCCAAGAGCCTAAACAGTACTTCAATGAGCAGTTCTTC.

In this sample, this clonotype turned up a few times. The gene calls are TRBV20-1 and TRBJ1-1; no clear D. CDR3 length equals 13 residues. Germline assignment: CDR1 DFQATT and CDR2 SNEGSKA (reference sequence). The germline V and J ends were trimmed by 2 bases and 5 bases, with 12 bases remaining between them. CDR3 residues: CSARPDPRTEAFF. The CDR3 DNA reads TGCAGTGCTAGACCCGACCCGAGGACTGAAGCTTTCTTT.

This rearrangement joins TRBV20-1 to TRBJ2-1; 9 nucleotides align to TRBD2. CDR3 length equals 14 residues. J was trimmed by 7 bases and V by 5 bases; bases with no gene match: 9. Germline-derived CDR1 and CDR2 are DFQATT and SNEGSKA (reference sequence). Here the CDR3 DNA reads TGCAGTGCTGAGCGACTAGCGGTATGGAATGAGCAGTTCTTC. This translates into CSAERLAVWNEQFF.

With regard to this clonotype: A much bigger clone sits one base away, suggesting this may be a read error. In DNA, the CDR3 is TGCAGGGCTAGAGACCAAGAGACCCAGTACTTC. Protein: CRARDQETQYF. The chain carries TRBV20-1 and TRBJ2-5; D unresolved. Germline CDR1 reads DFQATT; CDR2 reads SNEGSKA (reference sequence). The CDR3 is 11 amino acids.

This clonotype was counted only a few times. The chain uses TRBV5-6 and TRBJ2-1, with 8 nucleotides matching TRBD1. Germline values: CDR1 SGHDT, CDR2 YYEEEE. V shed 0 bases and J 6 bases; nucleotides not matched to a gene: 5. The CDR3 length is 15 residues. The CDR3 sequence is CASSLGQGAVNEQFF. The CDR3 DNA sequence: TGTGCCAGCAGCTTGGGCCAGGGGGCGGTCAATGAGCAGTTCTTC.

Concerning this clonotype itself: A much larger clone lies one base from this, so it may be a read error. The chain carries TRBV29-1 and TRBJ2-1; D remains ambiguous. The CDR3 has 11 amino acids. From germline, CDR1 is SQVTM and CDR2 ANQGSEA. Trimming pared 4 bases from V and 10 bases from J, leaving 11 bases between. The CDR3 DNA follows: TGCAGCGTTGGGTCATTAGGGGAGCAGTTCTTC. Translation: CSVGSLGEQFF.

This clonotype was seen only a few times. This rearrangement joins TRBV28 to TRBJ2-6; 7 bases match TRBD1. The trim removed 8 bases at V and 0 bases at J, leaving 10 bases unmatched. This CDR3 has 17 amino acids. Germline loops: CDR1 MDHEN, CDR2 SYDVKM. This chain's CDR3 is CASEAGTASSGANVLTF. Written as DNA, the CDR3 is TGTGCCAGCGAGGCAGGGACAGCCAGCTCTGGGGCCAACGTCCTGACTTTC. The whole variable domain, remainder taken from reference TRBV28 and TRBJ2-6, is DVKVTQSSRYLVKRTGEKVFLECVQDMDHENMFWYRQDPGLGLRLIYFSYDVKMKEKGDIPEGYSVSREKKERFSLILESASTNQTSMYLCASEAGTASSGANVLTFGAGSRLTVL.

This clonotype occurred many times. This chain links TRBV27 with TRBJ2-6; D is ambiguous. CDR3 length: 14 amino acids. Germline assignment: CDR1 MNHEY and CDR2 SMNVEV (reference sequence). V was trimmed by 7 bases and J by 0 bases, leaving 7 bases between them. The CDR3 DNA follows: TGTGCCAGCATGGTGGTCTCTGGGGCCAACGTCCTGACTTTC. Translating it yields CASMVVSGANVLTF.

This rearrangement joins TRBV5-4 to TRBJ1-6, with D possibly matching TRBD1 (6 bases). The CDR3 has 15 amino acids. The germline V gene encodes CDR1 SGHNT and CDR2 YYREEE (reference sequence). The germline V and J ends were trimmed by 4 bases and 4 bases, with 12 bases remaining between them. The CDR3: CASSVEGQYNSPLHF. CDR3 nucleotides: TGTGCCAGCAGCGTGGAAGGACAGTATAATTCACCCCTCCACTTT.

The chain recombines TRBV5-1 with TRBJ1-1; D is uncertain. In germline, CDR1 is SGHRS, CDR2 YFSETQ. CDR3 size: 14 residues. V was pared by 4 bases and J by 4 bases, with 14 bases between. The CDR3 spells CASSLSTSLTEAFF. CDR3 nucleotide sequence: TGCGCCAGCAGCCTGTCGACAAGCCTCACTGAAGCTTTCTTT.

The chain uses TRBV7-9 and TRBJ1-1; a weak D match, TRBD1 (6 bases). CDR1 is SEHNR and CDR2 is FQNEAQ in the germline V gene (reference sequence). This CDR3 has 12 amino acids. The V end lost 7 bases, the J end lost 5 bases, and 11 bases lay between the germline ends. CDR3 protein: CASTIGGTEAFF. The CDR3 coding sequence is TGTGCCAGCACCATAGGGGGGACTGAAGCTTTCTTT.